This T cell receptor beta chain was sequenced during a study of blood T cell repertoires in COVID-19. Trimming took off 6 bases at V and 5 bases at J, with 11 bases between the two ends. This CDR3 comprises 13 residues. CDR1 and CDR2 from the germline V gene are SNHLY and FYNNEI. Method: immunoSEQ multiplex PCR; TCRdb's copy keeps in-frame clones and lacks some. The data contain around 95,000 clones, approximately 84% of them singletons. This receptor was taken from a man aged 25-45 years in a cohort sampled during active COVID-19. Sample: peripheral blood. The chain is built from TRBV2 and TRBJ1-3; maybe TRBD1 (5 bases). In DNA form, the CDR3 reads TGTGCCAGCAGCCAGGGTCCCCGAAACACCATATATTTT. It is translated as CASSQGPRNTIYF.